Sequencing of this TCR beta chain was carried out in a study of radiotherapy plus CTLA-4 blockade in lung cancer. Study-wide results and caveats: There was expansion of tumor-derived TCR clones in blood after radiotherapy plus ipilimumab.

The study treated chemo-refractory metastatic non-small-cell lung cancer patients with focal radiation plus ipilimumab CTLA-4 blockade. On this clone: Its cognate antigen is unknown.

Assay: immunoSEQ multiplex PCR; the TCRdb copy retains only in-frame clones and omits some. Altogether tens of thousands of clones are present, around 85% being singletons, with the ten largest covering 22%. CDR1 and CDR2 (germline): SEHNR, FQNEAQ (reference sequence). Trimming at V came to 2 bases and at J to 5 bases, leaving 11 bases not matched to a gene. The CDR3 spans 16 residues. The gene calls are TRBV7-9 and TRBJ2-5; 7 nucleotides match TRBD2. This receptor was identified in a human donor with non-small cell lung cancer whose response to radiotherapy plus ipilimumab could not be evaluated. The sample was peripheral blood, taken from a patient treated with radiotherapy plus ipilimumab. CDR3 DNA: TGTGCCAGCAGCTTAAAGGCCCCGACTAGCTCGGAGACCCAGTACTTC. Translated, it gives CASSLKAPTSSETQYF.